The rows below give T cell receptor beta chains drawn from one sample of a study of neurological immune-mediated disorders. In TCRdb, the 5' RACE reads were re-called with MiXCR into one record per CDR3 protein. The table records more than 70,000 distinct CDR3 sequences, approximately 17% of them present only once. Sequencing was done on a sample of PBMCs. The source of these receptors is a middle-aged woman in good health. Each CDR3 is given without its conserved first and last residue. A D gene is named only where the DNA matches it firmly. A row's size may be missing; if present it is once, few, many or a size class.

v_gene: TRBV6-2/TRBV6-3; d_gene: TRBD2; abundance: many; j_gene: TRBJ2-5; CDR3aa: ASSYGASGGLGTQY
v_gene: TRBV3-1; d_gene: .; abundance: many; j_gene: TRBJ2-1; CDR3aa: ASSLVGGFNNEQF
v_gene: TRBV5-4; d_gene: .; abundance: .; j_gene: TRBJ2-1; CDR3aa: ASSLEAVGATFYNEQF
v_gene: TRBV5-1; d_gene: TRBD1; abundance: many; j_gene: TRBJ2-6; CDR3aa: ASSQGQVSGANVLT
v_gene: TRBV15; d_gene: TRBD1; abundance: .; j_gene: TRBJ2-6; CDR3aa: ATNLGQGPGANVLT
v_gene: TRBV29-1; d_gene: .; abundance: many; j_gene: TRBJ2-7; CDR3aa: SVKPDSPFYEQY
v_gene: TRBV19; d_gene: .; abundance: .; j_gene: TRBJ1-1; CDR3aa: ASSSPDLGGTEDF
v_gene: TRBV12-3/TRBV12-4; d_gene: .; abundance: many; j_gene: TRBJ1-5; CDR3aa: ASSTHGAFQPQH
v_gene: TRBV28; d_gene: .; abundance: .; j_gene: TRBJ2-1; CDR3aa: ASSLEGFQVEQF
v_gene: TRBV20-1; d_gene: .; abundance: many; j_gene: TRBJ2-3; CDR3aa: SASVSGHLTDTQY
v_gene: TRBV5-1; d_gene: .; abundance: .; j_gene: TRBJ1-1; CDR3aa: ASTQGTEVF
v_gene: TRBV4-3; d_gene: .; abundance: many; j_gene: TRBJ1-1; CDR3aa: ASSQEGEAGLGTEAF
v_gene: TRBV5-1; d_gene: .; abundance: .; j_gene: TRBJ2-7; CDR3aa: ASSPGGIQRVTYEQY
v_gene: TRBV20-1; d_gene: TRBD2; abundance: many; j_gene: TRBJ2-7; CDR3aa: SARGPWGGEAEQY
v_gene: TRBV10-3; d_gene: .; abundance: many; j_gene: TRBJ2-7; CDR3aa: AISESGGAREQY
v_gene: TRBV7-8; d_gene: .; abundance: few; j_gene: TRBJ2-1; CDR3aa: ASSFQTAQNEQF
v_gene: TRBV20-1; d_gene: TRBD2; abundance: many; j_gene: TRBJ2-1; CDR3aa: SAVDSSGSSYNEQF
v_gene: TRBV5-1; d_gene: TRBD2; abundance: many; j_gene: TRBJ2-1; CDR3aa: ASSLGLAGGRGKNEQF
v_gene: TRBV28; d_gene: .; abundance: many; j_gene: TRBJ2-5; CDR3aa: ASSPLGGGPFTGETQY
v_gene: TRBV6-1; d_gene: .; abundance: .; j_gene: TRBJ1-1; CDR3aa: ASRETVNTEAF
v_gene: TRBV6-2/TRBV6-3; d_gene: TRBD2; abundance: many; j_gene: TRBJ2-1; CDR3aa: ASTLHGLAGGNEQF
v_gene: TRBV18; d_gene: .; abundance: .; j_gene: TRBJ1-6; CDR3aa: ASSPDNGGNSPLH
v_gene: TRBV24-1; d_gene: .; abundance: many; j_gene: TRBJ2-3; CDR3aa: ATSLADTQY
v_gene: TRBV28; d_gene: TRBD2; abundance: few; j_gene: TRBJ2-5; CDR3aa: ASSPGLAGAGPQETQY
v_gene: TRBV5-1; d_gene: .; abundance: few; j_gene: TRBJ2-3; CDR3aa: ASRPFWSGDTQY
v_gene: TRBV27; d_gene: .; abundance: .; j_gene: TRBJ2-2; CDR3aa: ASSLGTVPAANTGELF
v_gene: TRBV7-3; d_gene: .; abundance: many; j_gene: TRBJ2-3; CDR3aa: ASSSLGAGDTQY
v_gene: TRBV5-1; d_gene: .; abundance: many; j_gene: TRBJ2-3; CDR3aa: ASSLREMADTQY
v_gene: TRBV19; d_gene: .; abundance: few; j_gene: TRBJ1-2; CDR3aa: ASQVANYGYT
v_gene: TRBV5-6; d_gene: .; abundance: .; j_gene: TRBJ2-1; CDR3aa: ASSFSREGNEQF
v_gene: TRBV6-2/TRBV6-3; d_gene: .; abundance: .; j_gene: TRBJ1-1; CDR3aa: ASSYGGIGAF
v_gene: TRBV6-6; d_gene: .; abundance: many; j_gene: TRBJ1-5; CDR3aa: ASSLGPNQPQH
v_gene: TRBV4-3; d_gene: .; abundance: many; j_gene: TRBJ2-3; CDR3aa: ASSQDLVSGTDTQY
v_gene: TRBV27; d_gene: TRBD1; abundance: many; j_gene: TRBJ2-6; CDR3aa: ASSDRAGANVLT
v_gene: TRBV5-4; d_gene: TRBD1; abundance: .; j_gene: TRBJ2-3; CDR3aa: ASSLAGGIDTQY
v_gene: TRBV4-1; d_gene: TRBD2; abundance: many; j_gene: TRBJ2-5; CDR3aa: ASSQDRQAGSGETQY
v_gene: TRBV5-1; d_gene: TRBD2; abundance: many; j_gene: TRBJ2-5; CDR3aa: ASSLIAGVEETQY
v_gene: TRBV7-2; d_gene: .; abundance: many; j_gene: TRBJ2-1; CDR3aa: ASSLSQENEQF
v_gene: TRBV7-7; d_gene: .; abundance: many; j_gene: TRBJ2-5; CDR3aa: ASSLALTSETQY
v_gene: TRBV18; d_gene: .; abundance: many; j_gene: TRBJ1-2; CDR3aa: ASSPRGDGYT
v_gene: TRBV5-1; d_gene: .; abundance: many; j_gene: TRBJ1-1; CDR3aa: ASMQGDSNTEAF
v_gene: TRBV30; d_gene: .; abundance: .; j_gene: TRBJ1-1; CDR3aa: ASPGNTEAF
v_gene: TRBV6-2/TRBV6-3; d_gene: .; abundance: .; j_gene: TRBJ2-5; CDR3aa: ASARLQETQY
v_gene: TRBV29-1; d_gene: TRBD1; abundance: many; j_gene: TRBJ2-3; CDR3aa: SVGRDRGSDTQY
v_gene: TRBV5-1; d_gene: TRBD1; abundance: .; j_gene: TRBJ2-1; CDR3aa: ASSYLGEGQGGNEQF
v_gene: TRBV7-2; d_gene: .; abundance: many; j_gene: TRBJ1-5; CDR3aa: ASSLGAGTEGQPQH
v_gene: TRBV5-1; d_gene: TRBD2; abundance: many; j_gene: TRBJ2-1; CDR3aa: ASSRGLVYNEQF
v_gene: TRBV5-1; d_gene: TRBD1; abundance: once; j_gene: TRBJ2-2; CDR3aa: ASSPPGQGAKTGELF
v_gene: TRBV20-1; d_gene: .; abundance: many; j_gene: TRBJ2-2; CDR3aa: SAITGAGELF
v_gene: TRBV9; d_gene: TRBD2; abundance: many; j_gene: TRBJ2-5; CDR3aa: ASSVGSGGLQETQY
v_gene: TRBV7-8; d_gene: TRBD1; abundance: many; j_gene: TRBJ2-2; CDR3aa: ATTQGALTGELF
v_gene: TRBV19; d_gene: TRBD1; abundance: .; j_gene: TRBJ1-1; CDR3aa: ASRQSGAGGHAF
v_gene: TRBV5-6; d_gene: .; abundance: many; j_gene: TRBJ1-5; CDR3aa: ASSLGRGVNQPQH
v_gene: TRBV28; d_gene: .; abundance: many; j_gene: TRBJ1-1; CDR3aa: ASSLRNTEAF
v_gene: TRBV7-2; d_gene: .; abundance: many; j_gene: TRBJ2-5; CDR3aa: ASSPGGAQETQY
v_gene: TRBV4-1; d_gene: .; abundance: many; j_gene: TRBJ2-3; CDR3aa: ASSQDSRTDTQY
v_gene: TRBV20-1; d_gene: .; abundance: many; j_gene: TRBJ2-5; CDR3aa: SARDFGGGGKETQY
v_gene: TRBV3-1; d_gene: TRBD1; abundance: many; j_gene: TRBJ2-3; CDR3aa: ASSTGTGEGLGFVDTQY
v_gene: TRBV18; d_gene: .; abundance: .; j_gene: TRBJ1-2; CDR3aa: ASSPRPGKGYGYT
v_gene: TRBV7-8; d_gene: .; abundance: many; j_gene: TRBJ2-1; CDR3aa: ASSLELDNEQF